This T cell receptor beta chain was sequenced during a study of T-cell reconstitution after alpha-beta-depleted transplantation in children. Researchers prepared the TCRbeta library using unique molecular identifiers, the study reports. Using its own MiXCR run on the PCR reads, TCRdb lists one record per CDR3 protein. The data hold just over 350,000 distinct CDR3 sequences, with about 14% observed a single time. Many counts were recorded for this clonotype. The germline V gene encodes CDR1 SGDLS and CDR2 YYNGEE. The germline V and J ends were trimmed by 4 bases and 6 bases, with 13 bases remaining between them. This CDR3 has 13 amino acids.

The chain recombines TRBV9 with TRBJ1-1; possibly TRBD1 for D (6 bases). The origin of this receptor is a human donor who donated a stem cell graft to a child with Fanconi anemia. This material consisted of PBMCs, taken from the stem cell graft. The CDR3 loop is CASSKATGAEAFF. The CDR3 nucleotides are TGTGCCAGCAGCAAAGCGACAGGCGCTGAAGCTTTCTTT. The full variable domain, completed using reference TRBV9 and TRBJ1-1, is DSGVTQTPKHLITATGQRVTLRCSPRSGDLSVYWYQQSLDQGLQFLIQYYNGEERAKGNILERFSAQQFPDLHSELNLSSLELGDSALYFCASSKATGAEAFFGQGTRLTVV.